The source of this T cell receptor (beta chain) is a study of technical replicates of blood from a few donors. TCRdb keeps only in-frame clones here, not all; method: immunoSEQ multiplex PCR. The sample contains around 76,000 clones, approximately 98% of which appear only once. This CDR3 contains 14 residues. Germline V gene sequence: CDR1 SGHDN, CDR2 FVKESK. V lost 1 base to trimming and J lost 8 bases, with 11 bases between them. The V gene is TRBV14, the J gene TRBJ1-4; D is possibly TRBD1 (6 bases). The TCR sequence derives from a human donor in good health. Material: T cells isolated from PBMCs. The CDR3 loop is CASSQAGGAEKLFF. The CDR3, as DNA: TGTGCCAGCAGCCAAGCTGGGGGGGCGGAAAAACTGTTTTTT.